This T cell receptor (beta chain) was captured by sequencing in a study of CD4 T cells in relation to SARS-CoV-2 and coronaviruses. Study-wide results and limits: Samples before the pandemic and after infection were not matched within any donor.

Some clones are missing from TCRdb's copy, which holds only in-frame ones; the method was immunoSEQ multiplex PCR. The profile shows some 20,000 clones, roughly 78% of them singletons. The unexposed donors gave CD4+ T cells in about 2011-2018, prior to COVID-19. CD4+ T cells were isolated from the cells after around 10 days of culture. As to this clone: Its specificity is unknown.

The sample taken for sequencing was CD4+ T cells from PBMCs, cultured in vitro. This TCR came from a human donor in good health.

This chain's CDR3 is CASRRDGLATNEKLFF. For the CDR3, the DNA is TGTGCCAGCAGGCGGGACGGACTAGCGACTAATGAAAAACTGTTTTTT. The V call is TRBV27, the J call TRBJ1-4; possible D gene TRBD1, 5 bases. Germline V CDR1 and CDR2: MNHEY, SMNVEV (reference sequence). V was shortened by 6 bases and J by 2 bases, with 16 bases between the two germline ends. The CDR3 runs to 16 residues.